This T cell receptor beta chain was found in a study of early T cells in non-severe SARS-CoV-2 infection. About the research overall: Bulk RNA from unsorted whole blood was sequenced; chains were unpaired. Study-level findings and limits: Matches to VDJdb favored anti-spike CD8 responses and missed private and CD4 specificities.

This CDR3 is built from 14 residues. V dropped 1 base and J dropped 6 bases, with 10 bases sitting between them. Germline loops: CDR1 SGHVS, CDR2 FNYEAQ. In its sample, this clonotype ranks as medium-sized. The antigen is undetermined. Individual cDNA molecules carried attached unique molecular identifiers. Via MiXCR, TCRdb re-called the 5' RACE reads, giving one row per CDR3 protein. Of tens of thousands of distinct CDR3 sequences in the sample, 6% to 8.5% are singletons; the top ten hold less than 5%. The rearrangement joins TRBV7-6 to TRBJ2-1; maybe TRBD2 (5 bases). This receptor was identified in an adult who was a healthcare worker with PCR-confirmed SARS-CoV-2 infection or an uninfected control (not recorded which). The specimen was whole blood. The CDR3 DNA reads as TGTGCCAGCAGCTTAGATGAAGGGAGCAATGAGCAGTTCTTC. As protein: CASSLDEGSNEQFF.